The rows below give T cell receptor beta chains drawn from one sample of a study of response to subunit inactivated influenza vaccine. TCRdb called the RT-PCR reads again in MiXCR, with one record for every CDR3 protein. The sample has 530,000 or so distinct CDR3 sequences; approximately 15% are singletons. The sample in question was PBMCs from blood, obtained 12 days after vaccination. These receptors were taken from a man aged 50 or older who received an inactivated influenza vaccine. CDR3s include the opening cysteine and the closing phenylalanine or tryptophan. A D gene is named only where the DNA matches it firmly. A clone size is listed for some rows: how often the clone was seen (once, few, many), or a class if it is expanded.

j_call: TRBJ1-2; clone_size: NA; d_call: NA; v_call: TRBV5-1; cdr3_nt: TGCGCCAGCAGCACCAGTCCGACGGTTAACTATGGCTACACCTTC; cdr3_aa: CASSTSPTVNYGYTF
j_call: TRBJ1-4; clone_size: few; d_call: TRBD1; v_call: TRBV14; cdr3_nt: TGTGCCAGCAGCCACCGACAGGGTAATGAAAAACTGTTTTTT; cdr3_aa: CASSHRQGNEKLFF
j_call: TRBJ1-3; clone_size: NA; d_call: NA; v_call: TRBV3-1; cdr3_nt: TGTGCCAGCAGCGAACGGGGTTCCGGGTGGGCCTCTGGAAACACCATATATTTT; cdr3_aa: CASSERGSGWASGNTIYF
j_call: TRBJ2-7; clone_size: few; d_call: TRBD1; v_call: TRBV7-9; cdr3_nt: TGTGCCAGCAGCTTAGCTAACAGGGGCCCCCTGGGCGAGCAGTACTTC; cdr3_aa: CASSLANRGPLGEQYF
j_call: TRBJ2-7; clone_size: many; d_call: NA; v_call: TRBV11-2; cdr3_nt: TGTGCCAGCAGCTTGGGGTCGGGGACGGTCTCGGACGAGCAGTACTTC; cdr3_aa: CASSLGSGTVSDEQYF
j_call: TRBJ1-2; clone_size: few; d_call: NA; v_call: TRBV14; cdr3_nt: TGTGCCAGCAGCCAAGAAGTCTATGGCTACACCTTC; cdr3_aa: CASSQEVYGYTF
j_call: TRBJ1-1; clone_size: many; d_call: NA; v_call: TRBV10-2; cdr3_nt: TGCGCCAGCAGTTCAGACTACAGCACTGAAGCTTTCTTT; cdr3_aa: CASSSDYSTEAFF
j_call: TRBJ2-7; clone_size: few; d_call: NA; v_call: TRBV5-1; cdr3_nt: TGCGCCAGCAGCCCTTTCGGGCAGAACTACGAGCAGTACTTC; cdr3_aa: CASSPFGQNYEQYF
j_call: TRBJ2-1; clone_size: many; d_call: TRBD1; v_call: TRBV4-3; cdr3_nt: TGCGCCAGCAGTTTTGACAGGGGAAGGGGGTACTCCTACAATGAGCAGTTCTTC; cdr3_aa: CASSFDRGRGYSYNEQFF
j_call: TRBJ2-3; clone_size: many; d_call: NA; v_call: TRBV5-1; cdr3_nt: TGCGCCAGCAGCTTGGATGGGACGGGGAGCACAGATACGCAGTATTTT; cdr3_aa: CASSLDGTGSTDTQYF
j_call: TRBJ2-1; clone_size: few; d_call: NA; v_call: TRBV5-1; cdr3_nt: TGCGCCAGCAGCTCCTCCGGGACCCTACCGTACAATGAGCAGTTCTTC; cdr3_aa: CASSSSGTLPYNEQFF
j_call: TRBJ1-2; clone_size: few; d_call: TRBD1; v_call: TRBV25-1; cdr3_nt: TGTGCCAGCAGTGATCGACAGGGACTCGGCTACACCTTC; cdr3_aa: CASSDRQGLGYTF
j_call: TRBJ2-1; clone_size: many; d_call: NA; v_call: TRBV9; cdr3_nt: TGTGCCAGCAGCGTATTCCAGGGGAATTACAATGAGCAGTTCTTC; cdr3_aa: CASSVFQGNYNEQFF
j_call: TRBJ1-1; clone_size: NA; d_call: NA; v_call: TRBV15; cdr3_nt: TGTGCCACCAGCAGAGATCGGTCCCCGGGGGATACTGAAGCTTTCTTT; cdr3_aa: CATSRDRSPGDTEAFF
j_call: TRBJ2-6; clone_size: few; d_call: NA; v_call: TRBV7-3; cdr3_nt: TGTGCCAGCACCCTCGGGGCGTCTGGGGCCAACGTCCTGACTTTC; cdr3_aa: CASTLGASGANVLTF
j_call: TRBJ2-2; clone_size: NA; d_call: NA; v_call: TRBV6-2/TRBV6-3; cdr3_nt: TGTGCCAGCAGTTTTGAGAGAACCGGGGAGCTGTTTTTT; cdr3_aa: CASSFERTGELFF
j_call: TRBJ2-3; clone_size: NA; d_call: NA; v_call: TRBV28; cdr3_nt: TGTGCCAGCAGCTTTTCGGATCCAGATACGCAGTATTTT; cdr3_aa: CASSFSDPDTQYF
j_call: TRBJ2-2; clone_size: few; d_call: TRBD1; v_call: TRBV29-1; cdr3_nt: TGCAGCGGGGGACAGAAGAACACCGGGGAGCTGTTTTTT; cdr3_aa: CSGGQKNTGELFF
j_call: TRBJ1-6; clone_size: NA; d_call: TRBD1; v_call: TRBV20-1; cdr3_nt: TGCAGTGCTCAGACAGGGGAATATAATTCACCCCTCCACTTT; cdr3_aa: CSAQTGEYNSPLHF
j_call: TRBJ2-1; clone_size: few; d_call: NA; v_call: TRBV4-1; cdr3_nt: TGCGCCAGCAGCCCACGGCGGGACCCATGGGATGAGCAGTTCTTC; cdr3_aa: CASSPRRDPWDEQFF
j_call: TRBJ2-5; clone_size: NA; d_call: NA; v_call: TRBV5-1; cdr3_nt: TGCGCCAGCAGCCCGGGGGATAGCGTGGCCCAGTACTTC; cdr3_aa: CASSPGDSVAQYF
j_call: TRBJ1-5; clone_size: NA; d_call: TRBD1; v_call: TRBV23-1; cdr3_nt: TGCGCCAGCAGTCATAGAGGGACAGAGACTAGCAATCAGCCCCAGCATTTT; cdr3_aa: CASSHRGTETSNQPQHF
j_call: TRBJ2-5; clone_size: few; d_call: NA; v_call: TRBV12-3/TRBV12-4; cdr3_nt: TGTGCCAGCAGTTTATTTCCCGTTGGGGGTTACCAAGAGACCCAGTACTTC; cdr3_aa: CASSLFPVGGYQETQYF